One and the same sample provided the 23 T cell receptor beta chains below, sequenced in a study of blood T cell repertoires in COVID-19. Assay: immunoSEQ multiplex PCR; the TCRdb copy retains only in-frame clones and omits some. The sample records roughly 110,000 clones, 70% to 85% being singletons. Source material: peripheral blood. Receptor source: a woman aged 55-70 years with acute or convalescent COVID-19.

The sample holds one count of this clone. The chain links TRBV10-3 to TRBJ1-1; D is ambiguous. Germline CDR1 ENHRY, CDR2 SYGVKD. This CDR3 is built from 14 residues. Trimming removed 3 bases from V and 6 bases from J, with 14 bases in between. CDR3: CAISEDWRRPEAFF. The CDR3 coding sequence is TGTGCCATCAGTGAAGACTGGAGACGTCCTGAAGCTTTCTTT.

This clone was observed a single time. V usage is TRBV5-6 and J usage is TRBJ2-7; 8 positions match TRBD2. CDR1 SGHDT and CDR2 YYEEEE come from the germline V gene. V dropped 0 bases and J dropped 0; count of bases not matched to a gene: 11. There are 18 residues in the CDR3. CDR3 sequence: CASSLGRGAGGPSYEQYF. CDR3 in DNA: TGTGCCAGCAGCTTGGGTCGTGGTGCGGGGGGTCCCTCCTACGAGCAGTACTTC.

This clone occurred a few times. V and J are TRBV4-2 and TRBJ2-7; D might be TRBD2 (6 bases). Germline lookup yields CDR1 LGHNA and CDR2 YNFKEQ. CDR3 length: 16 residues. V gave up 0 bases and J gave up 2 bases, with 14 bases separating them. The CDR3 loop is CASSQDSVGGPYEQYF. The CDR3 bases are TGTGCCAGCAGCCAAGATAGCGTGGGAGGACCCTACGAGCAGTACTTC.

V gene TRBV20-1 combines with J gene TRBJ2-4, with 15 bases that match TRBD2. Per germline, CDR1 DFQATT and CDR2 SNEGSKA (reference sequence). This CDR3 contains 16 residues. Trimming removed 3 bases from V and 6 bases from J; junction bases left unmatched: 6. CDR3 protein: CSASPGLAGGGNIQYF. For the CDR3, the DNA is TGCAGTGCTAGTCCGGGACTAGCGGGAGGTGGAAACATTCAGTACTTC.

The chain employs TRBV2 and TRBJ2-1; the D is unclear. Germline V gene data show CDR1 as SNHLY and CDR2 as FYNNEI. Trimming pared 4 bases from V and 10 bases from J, leaving 11 bases between. There are 12 residues in the CDR3. This CDR3 reads CASSVPSVEQFF. The CDR3 bases are TGTGCCAGCAGTGTCCCCAGCGTAGAGCAGTTCTTC.

V gene TRBV4-2 combines with J gene TRBJ2-1; a weak D match, TRBD2 (6 bases). The CDR3 consists of 15 residues. Looked up from germline, CDR1 is LGHNA and CDR2 is YNFKEQ. Trimming removed 1 base at V and 7 bases at J, with 14 bases between. CDR3 in amino acids: CASSQAGDGWNEQFF. CDR3 bases: TGTGCCAGCAGCCAAGCGGGGGACGGTTGGAATGAGCAGTTCTTC.

This clone was seen only a few times. The chain couples TRBV29-1 to TRBJ2-1; 8 bases agree with TRBD2. Germline CDR1 reads SQVTM; CDR2 reads ANQGSEA. The V and J ends lost 1 base and 6 bases, in that order; junction bases with no gene match: 5. The CDR3 is made up of 14 amino acids. CDR3 sequence reads: CSVEGRLAGNEQFF. The CDR3 DNA is TGCAGCGTTGAAGGCCGCCTAGCGGGCAATGAGCAGTTCTTC.

The chain carries TRBV28 and TRBJ1-4; tentative D call: TRBD1 (5 bases). Trimming stripped 3 bases from V and 3 bases from J, with 14 bases between. Germline lookup yields CDR1 MDHEN and CDR2 SYDVKM. The CDR3 runs to 16 residues. This chain's CDR3 is CASSLELRVANEKLFF. The CDR3 DNA sequence: TGTGCCAGCAGTTTGGAGCTCAGGGTCGCTAATGAAAAACTGTTTTTT. The whole variable domain, filled in from reference TRBV28 and TRBJ1-4, reads DVKVTQSSRYLVKRTGEKVFLECVQDMDHENMFWYRQDPGLGLRLIYFSYDVKMKEKGDIPEGYSVSREKKERFSLILESASTNQTSMYLCASSLELRVANEKLFFGSGTQLSVL.

The gene calls are TRBV5-1 and TRBJ2-5; 10 bases map to TRBD1. Germline V lookup: CDR1 SGHRS, CDR2 YFSETQ. The CDR3 is 16 residues long. Losses at the gene ends were 0 bases for V and 5 bases for J; bases not matched to a gene: 7. CDR3 residues: CASSLAATGGMETQYF. The CDR3 DNA is TGCGCCAGCAGCTTGGCTGCGACAGGGGGCATGGAGACCCAGTACTTC.

V usage is TRBV6-5 and J usage is TRBJ1-1; D is unclear. The V and J ends lost 10 bases and 6 bases respectively, with 15 bases between them. The CDR3 is 12 residues long. Germline loops: CDR1 MNHEY, CDR2 SVGAGI. CDR3 region: CANLYGIPEAFF. The CDR3, as DNA: TGTGCCAACCTGTACGGTATCCCTGAAGCTTTCTTT.

The rearrangement uses TRBV5-4 and TRBJ2-2, with 8 bases lining up with TRBD1. This CDR3 contains 17 residues. V lost 2 bases to trimming and J lost 4 bases; unmatched junction nucleotides: 10. Per germline, CDR1 SGHNT and CDR2 YYREEE (reference sequence). The DNA of the CDR3 is TGTGCCAGCAGCTTCCCTCCGGGACAGGCCCCCACCGGGGAGCTGTTTTTT. It codes for CASSFPPGQAPTGELFF.

This clone has only one observation. The genes are TRBV5-6 and TRBJ1-2; TRBD1 aligns across 8 bases. The CDR3 totals 12 residues. Looked up from germline, CDR1 is SGHDT and CDR2 is YYEEEE. V was pared by 3 bases and J by 10 bases, with 5 bases of the junction left unmatched. CDR3 in amino acids: CASSSRGRAYTF. In nucleotides, the CDR3 is TGTGCCAGCAGCTCCAGGGGGCGGGCCTACACCTTC.

The rearrangement joins TRBV6-4 to TRBJ1-2; maybe TRBD1 (6 bases). This CDR3 has 14 residues. With 8 bases removed from V and 5 bases from J, the gap between germline ends came to 18 bases. Germline assignment: CDR1 MRHNA and CDR2 SNTAGT. The CDR3 DNA reads as TGTGCCAGCGCTAAAACAGGGATGGAGTATGGCTACACCTTC. Protein: CASAKTGMEYGYTF.

The chain links TRBV18 to TRBJ2-6; tentative D call: TRBD1 (5 bases). The CDR3 has 14 amino acids. V was clipped by 0 bases and J by 12 bases, with 12 bases between them. Germline values: CDR1 KGHSH, CDR2 LQKENI. This CDR3 is CASSPPETGGVLTF. Here the CDR3 DNA reads TGTGCCAGCTCACCACCTGAAACAGGTGGCGTCCTGACTTTC.

This chain uses TRBV7-9 with TRBJ1-2; a weak D match, TRBD1 (5 bases). V was shortened by 11 bases and J by 0 bases, with 13 bases between the two germline ends. The CDR3 is 13 amino acids. The germline V gene encodes CDR1 SEHNR and CDR2 FQNEAQ (reference sequence). Written as DNA, the CDR3 is TGTGCCTCCCACAGGAGTGCTAACTATGGCTACACCTTC. Residues: CASHRSANYGYTF.

This clone was recorded once. V and J are TRBV7-2 and TRBJ2-7, with D perhaps matching TRBD2 (5 bases). The CDR3 sequence is 13 residues long. V dropped 2 bases and J dropped 6 bases, with 11 bases sitting between them. CDR1 and CDR2 from the germline V gene are SGHTA and FQGNSA. CDR3 in DNA: TGTGCCAGCAGCTTAAACGGGATCCGCGAGCAGTACTTC. Its translation is CASSLNGIREQYF. The complete variable domain, with remaining parts taken from reference TRBV7-2 and TRBJ2-7, reads GAGVSQSPSNKVTEKGKDVELRCDPISGHTALYWYRQSLGQGLEFLIYFQGNSAPDKSGLPSDRFSAERTGGSVSTLTIQRTQQEDSAVYLCASSLNGIREQYFGPGTRLTVT.

The chain carries TRBV29-1 and TRBJ2-7, with TRBD1 identical over 8 bases. CDR1 is SQVTM and CDR2 is ANQGSEA in the germline V gene. The V and J ends lost 6 bases and 2 bases, in that order; junction bases with no gene match: 3. The CDR3 is 12 residues long. DNA of the CDR3: TGCAGCGTGAGGACAGGGACCTACGAGCAGTACTTC. Encoded protein: CSVRTGTYEQYF.

This clone was picked up one time. V and J are TRBV12-3 or TRBV12-4 and TRBJ2-7; possibly TRBD1 for D (6 bases). V was trimmed by 11 bases and J by 6 bases, leaving 17 bases between them. CDR3 length equals 12 residues. The CDR3 nucleotides are TGTGCCCCCGGGCAGGGGTCGTGCGAGCAGTACTTC. Amino acids: CAPGQGSCEQYF.

The CDR3 reads CASGSGGSKNTGELFF. CDR3 coding DNA: TGTGCCAGCGGTTCAGGGGGCTCCAAGAACACCGGGGAGCTGTTTTTT. The rearrangement uses TRBV7-8 and TRBJ2-2; 8 bases are a match to TRBD1. The CDR3 has 16 amino acids. From germline, CDR1 is SGHVS and CDR2 FQNEAQ. V was pared by 8 bases and J by 1 base, with 9 bases of the junction left unmatched.

This rearrangement joins TRBV10-2 to TRBJ2-7, with TRBD2 matching over 13 bases. Per germline, CDR1 WSHSY and CDR2 SAAADI. This CDR3 spans 15 amino acids. J gave up 4 bases and V 2 bases, and 2 bases lay outside the gene matches. Written as DNA, the CDR3 is TGCGCCAGCAGTGAGGTACTAGCGGGAGGGTACGAGCAGTACTTC. Translated: CASSEVLAGGYEQYF.

This clone was counted between two and nine times. V usage is TRBV10-3 and J usage is TRBJ1-5; 11 bases agree with TRBD1. Germline CDR1 is ENHRY and CDR2 is SYGVKD. The ends lost 0 bases at V and 6 bases at J; junction bases unmatched: 4. This CDR3 is built from 16 residues. CDR3 sequence reads: CAISESGQGASQPQHF. For the CDR3, the DNA is TGTGCCATCAGTGAGTCCGGACAGGGGGCAAGTCAGCCCCAGCATTTT.

In its sample, this clone was seen a few times. The CDR3 loop reads CASSQLGDIGNTIYF. Written as DNA, the CDR3 is TGTGCCAGCAGCCAGCTGGGGGACATTGGAAACACCATATATTTT. The chain links TRBV14 to TRBJ1-3, with a possible D match to TRBD1 (6 bases). The germline V gene encodes CDR1 SGHDN and CDR2 FVKESK. V was clipped by 3 bases and J by 3 bases, with 12 bases between them. The CDR3 is 15 amino acids.

The V gene is TRBV25-1, the J gene TRBJ2-5; 8 bases align to TRBD1. Germline lookup yields CDR1 MGHDK and CDR2 SYGVNS. Trimming took 1 base from V and 5 from J; bases not matched to a gene: 6. The CDR3 totals 15 residues. The CDR3 sequence: CASSEFQGAGETQYF. The CDR3 nucleotides read TGTGCCAGCAGTGAATTTCAGGGGGCAGGGGAGACCCAGTACTTC.